This T cell receptor (beta chain) emerged from a study of CD8 T cells in ankylosing spondylitis (dated by TCRdb to 2016 to 2017). Some background on the complete study: The study set out to find disease-linked TCR variants by profiling T cell receptor beta repertoires in ankylosing spondylitis patients and healthy donors. In total, the full study cohort was made up of 108 healthy donors and 20 to 25 ankylosing spondylitis patients. Samples of peripheral blood were taken, and for ankylosing spondylitis patients, synovial fluid was collected as well. The paper's findings and limits, for the study overall: Some motif variants were previously reported in synovial fluid and blood of reactive arthritis patients, suggesting common disease-initiation mechanisms. The disease-linked clones showed a CD8+ phenotype and occurred at relatively low frequencies in peripheral blood. Significant enrichment of the disease-linked clones was reported in matched synovial fluid samples from ankylosing spondylitis patients. Blood from ankylosing spondylitis patients appeared to be characterized by a TCR beta motif made up of eight highly homologous amino acid variants.

The table lists this clonotype with many counts. The clone's antigen remains unknown. No much larger clone is present one base from it, and per-base qualities are unavailable. A distance of 11 bases separates the germline ends of V and J, which lose 6 bases and 0 bases respectively. Based on the germline V gene, the CDR1 and CDR2 sequences are MDHEN and SYDVKM. Counted from cysteine to phenylalanine, this CDR3 has 15 amino acids. Just CDR3 DNA is preserved here, 45 bases in frame from base 1. Instrument used: Illumina HiSeq 2500. Quantitative 5'-RACE with molecular barcodes was the method used to prepare the TCR beta libraries. Concerning the study's data processing: A new computational method, built on a probabilistic model of VDJ rearrangement, was used to identify disease-linked TCR variants. In-frame beta chains were kept once TCRdb had trimmed the public reads at Q25 with fastp and called clones with MiXCR. Duplicate CDR3 protein sequences are folded into a single record with the most common DNA and genes. These V and J calls rely on TCRdb rather than the paper's analysis. Within this sample are fewer than 550,000 distinct CDR3 sequences, with approximately 5% of them counted one time only. The ten largest clones represent roughly 3.2% of the sample.

Sequences were obtained from blood, either unsorted or a sorted T cell fraction (not recorded which). The chain uses TRBV28 and TRBJ2-2; TRBD2 is possibly the D segment (6 matching bases). This receptor was obtained from a male donor with ankylosing spondylitis. The CDR3 region: CASSPRETNTGELFF. The nucleotide sequence is TGTGCCAGCAGCCCACGGGAGACGAACACCGGGGAGCTGTTTTTT.